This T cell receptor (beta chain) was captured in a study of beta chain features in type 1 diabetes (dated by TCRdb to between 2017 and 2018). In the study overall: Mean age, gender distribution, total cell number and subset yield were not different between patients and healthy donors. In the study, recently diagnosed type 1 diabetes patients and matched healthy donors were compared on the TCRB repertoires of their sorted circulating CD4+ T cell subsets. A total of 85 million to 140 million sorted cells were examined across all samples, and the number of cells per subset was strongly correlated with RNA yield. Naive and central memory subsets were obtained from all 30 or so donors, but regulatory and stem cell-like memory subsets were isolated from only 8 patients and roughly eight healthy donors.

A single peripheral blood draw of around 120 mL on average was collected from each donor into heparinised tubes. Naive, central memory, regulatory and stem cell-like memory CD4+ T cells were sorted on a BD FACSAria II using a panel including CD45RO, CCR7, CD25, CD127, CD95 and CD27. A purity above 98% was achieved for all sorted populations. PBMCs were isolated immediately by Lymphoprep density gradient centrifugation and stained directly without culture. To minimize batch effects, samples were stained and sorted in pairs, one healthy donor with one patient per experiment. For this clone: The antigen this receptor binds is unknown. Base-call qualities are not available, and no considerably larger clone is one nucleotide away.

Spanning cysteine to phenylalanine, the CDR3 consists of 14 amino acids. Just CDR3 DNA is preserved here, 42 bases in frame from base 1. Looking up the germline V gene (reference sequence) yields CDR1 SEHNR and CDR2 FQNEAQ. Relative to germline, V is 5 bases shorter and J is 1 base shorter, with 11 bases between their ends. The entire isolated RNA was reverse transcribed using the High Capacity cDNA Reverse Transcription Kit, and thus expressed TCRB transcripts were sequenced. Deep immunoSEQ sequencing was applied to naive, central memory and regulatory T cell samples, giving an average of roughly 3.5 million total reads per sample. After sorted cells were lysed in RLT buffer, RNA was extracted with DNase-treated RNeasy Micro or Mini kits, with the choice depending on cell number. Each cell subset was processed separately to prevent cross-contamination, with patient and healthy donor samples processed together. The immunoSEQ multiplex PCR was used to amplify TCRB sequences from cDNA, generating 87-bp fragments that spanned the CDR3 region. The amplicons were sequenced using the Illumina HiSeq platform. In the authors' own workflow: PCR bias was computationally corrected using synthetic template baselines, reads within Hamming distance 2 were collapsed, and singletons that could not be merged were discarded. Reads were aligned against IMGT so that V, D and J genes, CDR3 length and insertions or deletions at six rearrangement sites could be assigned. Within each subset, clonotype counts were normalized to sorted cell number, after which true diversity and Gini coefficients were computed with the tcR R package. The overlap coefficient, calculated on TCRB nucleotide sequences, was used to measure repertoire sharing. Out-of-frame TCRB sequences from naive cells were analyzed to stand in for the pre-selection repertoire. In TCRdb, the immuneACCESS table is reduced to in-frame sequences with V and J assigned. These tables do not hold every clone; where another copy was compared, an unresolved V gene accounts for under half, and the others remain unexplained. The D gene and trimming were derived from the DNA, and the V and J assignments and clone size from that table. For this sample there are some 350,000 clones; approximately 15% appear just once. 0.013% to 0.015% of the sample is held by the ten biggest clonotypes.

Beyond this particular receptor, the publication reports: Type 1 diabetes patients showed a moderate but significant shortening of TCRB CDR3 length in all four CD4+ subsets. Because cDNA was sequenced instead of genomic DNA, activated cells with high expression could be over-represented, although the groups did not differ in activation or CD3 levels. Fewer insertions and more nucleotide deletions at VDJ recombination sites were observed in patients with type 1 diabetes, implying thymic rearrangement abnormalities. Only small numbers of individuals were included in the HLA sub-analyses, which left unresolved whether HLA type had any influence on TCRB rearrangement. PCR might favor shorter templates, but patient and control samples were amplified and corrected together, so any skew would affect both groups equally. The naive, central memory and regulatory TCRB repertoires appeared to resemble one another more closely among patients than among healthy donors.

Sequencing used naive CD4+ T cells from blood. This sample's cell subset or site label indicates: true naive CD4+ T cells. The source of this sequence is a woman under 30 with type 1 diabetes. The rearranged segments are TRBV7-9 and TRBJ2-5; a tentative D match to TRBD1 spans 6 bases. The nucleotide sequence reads TGTGCCAGCAGCCCCCCAGGGGCCCAAGAGACCCAGTACTTC. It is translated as CASSPPGAQETQYF.